This passage covers 22 T cell receptor beta chains from one sample sequenced in a study of shared T cell receptors in the human thymus. Here immunoSEQ multiplex PCR was the method, and the copy in TCRdb shows in-frame clones only, minus some. The sample holds hundreds of thousands of clones, around three quarters seen once. The data also belong to a second study, concerning human thymus T cells.

Sample: thymocytes. Every receptor here comes from a boy under two years old with a congenital heart defect.

This clone has just a few counts. The chain uses TRBV9 and TRBJ2-3; weak D call: TRBD2 (6 bases). CDR1 and CDR2 (germline): SGDLS, YYNGEE. Trimming cost V 4 bases and J 4 bases, with 13 bases left between them. The CDR3 consists of 14 residues. Here the CDR3 reads CASSPRTIPDTQYF. CDR3 sequence (DNA): TGTGCCAGCAGCCCTCGGACTATTCCAGATACGCAGTATTTT.

This clone was counted a single time. J is TRBJ2-5 and V is TRBV5-6, with 8 bases fitting TRBD1. The CDR3 extends over 15 amino acids. The V gene's germline CDR1 is SGHDT and CDR2 YYEEEE. The V gene end was trimmed by 6 bases and the J gene end by 2 bases; junction bases not matched to a gene: 9. CDR3 region: CASNPGQGHQETQYF. CDR3 nucleotide sequence: TGTGCCAGCAACCCAGGACAGGGTCATCAAGAGACCCAGTACTTC.

The chain combines TRBV27 with TRBJ1-2, with 8 bases lining up with TRBD1. The V and J ends lost 5 bases and 1 base, in that order; junction bases with no gene match: 6. Germline assignment: CDR1 MNHEY and CDR2 SMNVEV (reference sequence). This CDR3 contains 15 residues. CDR3 sequence: CASSPRQGINYGYTF. As DNA, the CDR3 is TGTGCCAGCAGTCCCCGACAGGGGATTAACTATGGCTACACCTTC.

There are a few counts of this clone. The V call is TRBV6-9, the J call TRBJ2-7; maybe TRBD2 (6 bases). This CDR3 comprises 16 residues. Trimming stripped 4 bases from V and 2 bases from J, with 18 bases between. The V gene's germline CDR1 is MNHGY and CDR2 SVAAGI. The CDR3 DNA reads TGTGCCAGCAGTTTTCCCATGGGCGGGGACCCCTACGAGCAGTACTTC. Protein sequence: CASSFPMGGDPYEQYF.

This chain joins TRBV30 and TRBJ2-7, with 12 bases lining up with TRBD1. Trimming cost V 7 bases and J 4 bases; bases outside gene matches: 8. The length of the CDR3 is 14 residues. Germline CDR1 reads GTSNPN; CDR2 reads SVGIG (reference sequence). The CDR3 is CAFAPGQGAYEQYF. CDR3 DNA sequence: TGTGCCTTCGCTCCGGGACAGGGGGCATACGAGCAGTACTTC.

The chain carries TRBV5-6 and TRBJ2-5, with 10 bases that match TRBD1. In germline, CDR1 is SGHDT, CDR2 YYEEEE. Germline trimming cut 4 bases from V and 4 bases from J; bases unmatched to any gene: 10. CDR3 length: 16 amino acids. CDR3 nucleotides: TGTGCCAGCAGCCCGACAGGGGGCCCTTTCCTAGAGACCCAGTACTTC. Translation gives CASSPTGGPFLETQYF. Based on the CDR3 plus reference TRBV5-6 and TRBJ2-5, the full variable domain is DAGVTQSPTHLIKTRGQQVTLRCSPKSGHDTVSWYQQALGQGPQFIFQYYEEEERQRGNFPDRFSGHQFPNYSSELNVNALLLGDSALYLCASSPTGGPFLETQYFGPGTRLLVL.

This clone has just one count. The chain uses TRBV6-6 and TRBJ2-1, with D maybe TRBD2 (6 bases). Trimming took 2 bases from V and 5 from J, leaving 13 bases between them. Germline values: CDR1 MNHNY, CDR2 SVGAGI (reference sequence). There are 15 residues in the CDR3. This CDR3 is CASSYPSAGHNEQFF. CDR3 bases: TGTGCCAGCAGTTACCCCTCGGCGGGGCACAATGAGCAGTTCTTC.

The J gene is TRBJ1-2, the V gene TRBV23-1; TRBD1 aligns across 7 bases. TRBV23-1 counts as an open reading frame of uncertain function. V was pared by 1 base and J by 7 bases, with 3 bases of the junction left unmatched. This CDR3 has 13 amino acids. DNA of the CDR3: TGCGCCAGCAGTCAATTAGGGGGCTGTGGCTACACCTTC. It yields the protein CASSQLGGCGYTF.

This sequence joins TRBV7-8 and TRBJ2-3; 9 positions agree with TRBD2. After removal of 5 bases from V and 4 bases from J, the junction contained 4 bases not matched to a gene. The CDR3 is 14 residues long. Germline V gene lookup returns CDR1 SGHVS and CDR2 FQNEAQ. This CDR3 is CASSGSGSADTQYF. The CDR3 nucleotides read TGTGCCAGCAGCGGTAGCGGGAGTGCAGATACGCAGTATTTT.

This chain joins TRBV7-8 and TRBJ2-1; 10 nucleotides line up with TRBD2. This CDR3 region has 17 residues. Unmatched junction bases numbered 6, after V lost 1 base and J lost 3 bases. Germline V gene lookup returns CDR1 SGHVS and CDR2 FQNEAQ. The chain's CDR3 is CASSLEGSGRRYNEQFF. The CDR3 region has the DNA TGTGCCAGCAGCTTAGAGGGTAGCGGGAGGCGCTACAATGAGCAGTTCTTC.

This sequence joins TRBV14 and TRBJ1-2; tentative D call: TRBD1 (5 bases). Germline assignment: CDR1 SGHDN and CDR2 FVKESK. This CDR3 is built from 14 residues. Trimming removed 0 bases from V and 4 bases from J, with 9 bases in between. This CDR3 is CASSQDDRIYGYTF. The CDR3 DNA follows: TGTGCCAGCAGCCAAGACGACAGAATCTATGGCTACACCTTC.

V usage is TRBV14 and J usage is TRBJ2-2, with 8 bases aligning to TRBD2. The germline CDR1 and CDR2 sequences are SGHDN and FVKESK. This CDR3 region has 18 residues. Unmatched junction bases numbered 12, after V lost 2 bases and J lost 4 bases. The DNA of the CDR3 is TGTGCCAGCAGCCAACCGTCCGGGGAGCGGGGGACCACCGGGGAGCTGTTTTTT. This sequence encodes CASSQPSGERGTTGELFF.

The genes are TRBV27 and TRBJ2-1; TRBD2 agrees at 8 bases. The CDR3 sequence is 16 residues long. The trim removed 4 bases at V and 6 bases at J, leaving 11 bases unmatched. The V gene's germline CDR1 is MNHEY and CDR2 SMNVEV (reference sequence). CDR3 nucleotides: TGTGCCAGCAGTTCAGATAGCGGGAACTCTCCCAATGAGCAGTTCTTC. Translation: CASSSDSGNSPNEQFF.

V and J are TRBV15 and TRBJ2-2; 10 bases are a match to TRBD1. Germline V gene sequence: CDR1 LNHNV, CDR2 YYDKDF (reference sequence). Trimming removed 1 base from V and 5 bases from J; junction bases left unmatched: 4. The CDR3 sequence is 16 residues long. The CDR3 reads CATSRAGTGETGELFF. The CDR3 DNA reads TGTGCCACCAGCAGAGCCGGGACAGGGGAGACCGGGGAGCTGTTTTTT.

The V gene is TRBV7-9, the J gene TRBJ1-2, with TRBD1 identical over 7 bases. In germline, CDR1 is SEHNR, CDR2 FQNEAQ (reference sequence). The CDR3 consists of 14 residues. The V segment lost 5 bases and the J segment 3 bases; nucleotides outside the gene matches: 6. DNA for the CDR3: TGTGCCAGCAGCCCGCCTACAGGGGACTATGGCTACACCTTC. Amino acid sequence: CASSPPTGDYGYTF.

This chain links TRBV4-3 with TRBJ2-1; 7 bases line up with TRBD2. This CDR3 is built from 14 residues. V shed 0 bases, J shed 12 bases, and the junction held 8 bases outside the gene matches. Germline V gene data show CDR1 as LGHNA and CDR2 as YSLEER. CDR3 region: CASSQDSSGGGQFF. CDR3 sequence (DNA): TGCGCCAGCAGCCAAGATTCTAGCGGAGGAGGGCAGTTCTTC.

This chain uses TRBV28 with TRBJ2-2; 7 positions match TRBD1. V gave up 8 bases and J gave up 1 base; unmatched junction bases: 7. Germline values: CDR1 MDHEN, CDR2 SYDVKM. The CDR3 extends over 15 amino acids. This chain's CDR3 is CASLRDSKNTGELFF. In DNA, the CDR3 is TGTGCCAGCCTCCGGGACAGTAAGAACACCGGGGAGCTGTTTTTT.

This clone has just a few counts. This chain uses TRBV18 with TRBJ2-1; 8 positions match TRBD1. The V gene end was trimmed by 6 bases and the J gene end by 8 bases; junction bases not matched to a gene: 9. Germline CDR1 and CDR2: KGHSH and LQKENI. CDR3 size: 14 residues. The CDR3 sequence is CASSTDRERDEQFF. CDR3 sequence (DNA): TGTGCCAGCTCCACGGACAGGGAGAGAGATGAGCAGTTCTTC. Using reference TRBV18 and TRBJ2-1 for the parts outside the CDR3, the full variable domain is NAGVMQNPRHLVRRRGQEARLRCSPMKGHSHVYWYRQLPEEGLKFMVYLQKENIIDESGMPKERFSAEFPKEGPSILRIQQVVRGDSAAYFCASSTDRERDEQFFGPGTRLTVL.

The chain carries TRBV5-4 and TRBJ2-1, with D tentatively TRBD1 (5 bases). The V end was cut by 0 bases, the J end by 8 bases, with 15 bases between. This CDR3 has 15 amino acids. Germline V gives CDR1 SGHNT, CDR2 YYREEE (reference sequence). The CDR3 sequence: CASSLVAGYRDEQFF. CDR3 bases: TGTGCCAGCAGCTTGGTCGCAGGGTACAGAGATGAGCAGTTCTTC.

The V gene is TRBV4-1, the J gene TRBJ2-7; D ambiguous. V was trimmed by 0 bases and J by 2 bases, leaving 8 bases between them. CDR1 MGHRA and CDR2 YSYEKL come from the germline V gene. CDR3 length: 14 residues. CDR3 nucleotides: TGCGCCAGCAGCCAAGACGGTGGGCCCTACGAGCAGTACTTC. Translating gives CASSQDGGPYEQYF.

This clone was found once. The chain is built from TRBV11-3 and TRBJ1-2; D is perhaps TRBD1 (5 bases). V lost 5 bases and J lost 3, with 22 bases in between. CDR3 length: 17 amino acids. CDR1 is SGHNT, CDR2 YENEEA, per germline. The CDR3 DNA reads as TGTGCCAGCAGCGCCAAAGGGCGGGGCTGGCTAGACTATGGCTACACCTTC. This gives the protein CASSAKGRGWLDYGYTF.

Comments on this clone: Other DNA sequences in this specimen translate into the identical CDR3. The chain employs TRBV4-2 and TRBJ2-3; TRBD2 is a possible D gene (6 bases). The CDR3 covers 15 residues. Deletions cut 1 base from V and 1 base from J, with 9 bases between. Germline CDR1 is LGHNA and CDR2 is YNFKEQ. As DNA, the CDR3 is TGTGCCAGCAGCCAAGGCCAGCGGGGCACAGATACGCAGTATTTT. Protein sequence: CASSQGQRGTDTQYF.